The clone carrying this T cell receptor (beta chain) was counted between two and nine times. The source of the sample is a study of T cell repertoires in cytomegalovirus infection. Background on the study: A matching HLA type, together with CMV infection, was signaled by public TCR beta signatures.

A single record per CDR3 protein comes from TCRdb applying MiXCR to the reads. Of 300,000 to 450,000 distinct CDR3 sequences listed, roughly 18% are singletons. The CDR3 totals 13 residues. V lost 0 bases and J lost 8, with 10 bases in between. The chain joins TRBV12-3 or TRBV12-4 to TRBJ1-2, with a weak D call TRBD1 (5 bases). Material: PBMCs. This TCR came from a human donor in good health (CMV status not recorded). Some clones in this sample may be carry-over from other donors' samples. The CDR3 DNA follows: TGTGCCAGCAGTTTAGCGCCAGGGAGAGGCTACACCTTC. Translating gives CASSLAPGRGYTF.